The entry below describes one T cell receptor (beta chain). Cryopreserved PBMCs were the source of around 1.8 micrograms of genomic DNA, which went to TCR beta libraries. TCRdb's table, derived via immunoSEQ multiplex PCR, lists solely in-frame clones and lacks some. The repertoire holds under 300,000 clones, with 65% to 85% as singletons. V lost 5 bases and J lost 2, with 20 bases in between. The CDR3 runs to 17 residues. The germline V gene has CDR1 PRHDT and CDR2 FYEKMQ (reference sequence). The data are from a study of cytotoxic CD8 clonotypes in ibrutinib-treated CLL. The chain links TRBV13 to TRBJ2-3; D is unclear. Sequencing was performed on PBMCs, taken at disease progression, from a patient treated with ibrutinib. This clonotype originated in a human donor with chronic lymphocytic leukemia. In DNA form, the CDR3 reads TGTGCCAGCAGCCAAAGTTCGGGCGTCTGGGACACAGATACGCAGTATTTT. Translated, it gives CASSQSSGVWDTDTQYF.